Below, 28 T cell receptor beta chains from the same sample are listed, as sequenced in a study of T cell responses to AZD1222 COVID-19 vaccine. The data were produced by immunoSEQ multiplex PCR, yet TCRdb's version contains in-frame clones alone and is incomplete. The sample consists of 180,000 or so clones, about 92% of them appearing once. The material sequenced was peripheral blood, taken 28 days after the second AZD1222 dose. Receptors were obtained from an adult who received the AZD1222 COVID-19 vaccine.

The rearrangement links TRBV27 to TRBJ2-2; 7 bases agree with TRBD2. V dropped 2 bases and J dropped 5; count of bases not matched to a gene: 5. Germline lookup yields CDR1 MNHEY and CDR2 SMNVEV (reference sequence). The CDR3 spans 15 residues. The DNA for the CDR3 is TGTGCCAGCAGTTTAGCGGGGGTGGGGACCGGGGAGCTGTTTTTT. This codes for CASSLAGVGTGELFF.

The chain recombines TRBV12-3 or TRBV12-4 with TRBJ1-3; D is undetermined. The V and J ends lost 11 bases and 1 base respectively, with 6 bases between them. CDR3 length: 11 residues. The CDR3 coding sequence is TGTGCCTTCCTTTCTGGAAACACCATATATTTT. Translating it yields CAFLSGNTIYF.

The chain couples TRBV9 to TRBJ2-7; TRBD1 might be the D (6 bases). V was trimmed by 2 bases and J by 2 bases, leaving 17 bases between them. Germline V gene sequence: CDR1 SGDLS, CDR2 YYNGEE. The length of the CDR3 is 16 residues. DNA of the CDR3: TGTGCCAGCAGCGTGGGGAAGGGCTGGGACACCTACGAGCAGTACTTC. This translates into CASSVGKGWDTYEQYF.

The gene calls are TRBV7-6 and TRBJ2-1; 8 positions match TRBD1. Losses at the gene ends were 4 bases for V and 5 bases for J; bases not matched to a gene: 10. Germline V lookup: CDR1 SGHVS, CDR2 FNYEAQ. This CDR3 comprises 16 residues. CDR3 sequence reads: CASSSGLGQAHNEQFF. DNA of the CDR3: TGTGCCAGCAGCTCTGGATTGGGACAGGCCCACAATGAGCAGTTCTTC.

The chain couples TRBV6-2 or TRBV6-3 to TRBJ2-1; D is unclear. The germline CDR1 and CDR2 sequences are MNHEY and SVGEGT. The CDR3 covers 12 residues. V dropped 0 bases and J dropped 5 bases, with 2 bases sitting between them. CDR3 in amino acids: CASSYSDNEQFF. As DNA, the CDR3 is TGTGCCAGCAGTTACTCAGACAATGAGCAGTTCTTC.

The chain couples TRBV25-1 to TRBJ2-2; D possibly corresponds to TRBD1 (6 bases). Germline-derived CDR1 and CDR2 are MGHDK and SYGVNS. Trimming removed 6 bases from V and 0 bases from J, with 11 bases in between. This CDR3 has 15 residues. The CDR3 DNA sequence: TGTGCCAGCAGCCGGGACACGTCGAACACCGGGGAGCTGTTTTTT. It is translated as CASSRDTSNTGELFF.

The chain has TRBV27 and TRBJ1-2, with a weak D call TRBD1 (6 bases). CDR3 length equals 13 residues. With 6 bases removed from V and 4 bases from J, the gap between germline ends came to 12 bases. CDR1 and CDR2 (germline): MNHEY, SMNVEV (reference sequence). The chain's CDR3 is CASSHRGPYGYTF. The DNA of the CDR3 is TGTGCCAGCAGCCACCGGGGGCCCTATGGCTACACCTTC.

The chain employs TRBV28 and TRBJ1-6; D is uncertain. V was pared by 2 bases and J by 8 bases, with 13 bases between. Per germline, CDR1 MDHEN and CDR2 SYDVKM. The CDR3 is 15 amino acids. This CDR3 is CASSLGVLPHSPLHF. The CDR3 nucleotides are TGTGCCAGCAGTTTAGGGGTGTTACCCCATTCACCCCTCCACTTT. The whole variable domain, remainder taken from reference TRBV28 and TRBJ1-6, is DVKVTQSSRYLVKRTGEKVFLECVQDMDHENMFWYRQDPGLGLRLIYFSYDVKMKEKGDIPEGYSVSREKKERFSLILESASTNQTSMYLCASSLGVLPHSPLHFGNGTRLTVT.

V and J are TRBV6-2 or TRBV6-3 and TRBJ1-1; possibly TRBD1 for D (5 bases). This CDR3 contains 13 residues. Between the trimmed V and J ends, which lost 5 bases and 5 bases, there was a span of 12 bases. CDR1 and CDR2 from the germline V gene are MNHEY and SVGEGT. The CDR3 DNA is TGTGCCAGCAGTCGGACCAGGGATACTGAAGCTTTCTTT. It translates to CASSRTRDTEAFF.

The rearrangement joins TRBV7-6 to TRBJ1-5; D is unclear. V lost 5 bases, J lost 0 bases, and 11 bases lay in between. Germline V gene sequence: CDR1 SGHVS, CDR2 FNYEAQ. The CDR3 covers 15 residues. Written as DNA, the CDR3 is TGTGCCAGCAGCGCCAGCGGCGGTAGCAATCAGCCCCAGCATTTT. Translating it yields CASSASGGSNQPQHF.

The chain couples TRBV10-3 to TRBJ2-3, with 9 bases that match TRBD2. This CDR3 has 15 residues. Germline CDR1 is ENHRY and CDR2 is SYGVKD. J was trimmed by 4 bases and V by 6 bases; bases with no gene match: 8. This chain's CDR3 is CAISPGRGGADTQYF. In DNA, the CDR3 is TGTGCCATCAGCCCCGGCCGCGGGGGGGCAGATACGCAGTATTTT.

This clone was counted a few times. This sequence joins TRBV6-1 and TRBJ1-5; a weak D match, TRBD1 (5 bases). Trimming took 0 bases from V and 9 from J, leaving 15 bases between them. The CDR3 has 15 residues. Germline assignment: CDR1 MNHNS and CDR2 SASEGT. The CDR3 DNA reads TGTGCCAGCAGTGAAGCGTCAGGGTCCGTAGGGCCCCAGCATTTT. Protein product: CASSEASGSVGPQHF.

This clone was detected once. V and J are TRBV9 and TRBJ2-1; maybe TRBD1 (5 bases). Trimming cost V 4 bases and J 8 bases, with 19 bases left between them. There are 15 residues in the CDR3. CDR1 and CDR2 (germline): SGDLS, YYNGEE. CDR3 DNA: TGTGCCAGCAGCCTCACAGGCAGTACACAATATGAGCAGTTCTTC. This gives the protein CASSLTGSTQYEQFF.

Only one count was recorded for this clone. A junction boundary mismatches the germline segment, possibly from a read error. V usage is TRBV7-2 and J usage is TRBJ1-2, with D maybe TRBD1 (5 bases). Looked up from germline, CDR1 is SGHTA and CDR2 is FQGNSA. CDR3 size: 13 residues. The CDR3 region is CASTLTGNYGYTF. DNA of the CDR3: TGTGCCAGCACCTTAACAGGAAACTATGGCTACACCTTC.

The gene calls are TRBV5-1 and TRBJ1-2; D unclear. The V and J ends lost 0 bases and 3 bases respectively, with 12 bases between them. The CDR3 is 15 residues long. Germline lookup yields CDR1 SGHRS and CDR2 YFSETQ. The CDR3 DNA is TGCGCCAGCAGCTTGGGAGACGCAGGACACTATGGCTACACCTTC. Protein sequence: CASSLGDAGHYGYTF.

The CDR3 coding sequence is TGCGCCAGCAGCCCCGATCTTAGGGGAAACACCATATATTTT. This translates into CASSPDLRGNTIYF. The chain uses TRBV4-3 and TRBJ1-3, with D unclear. CDR1 LGHNA and CDR2 YSLEER come from the germline V gene. The ends were cut back, 4 bases at V and 4 bases at J, with 11 bases in the middle. The CDR3 loop spans 14 amino acids.

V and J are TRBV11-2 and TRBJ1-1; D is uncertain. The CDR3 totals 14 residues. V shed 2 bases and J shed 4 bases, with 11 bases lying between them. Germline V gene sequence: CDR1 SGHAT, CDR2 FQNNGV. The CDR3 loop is CASSLIRGPTEAFF. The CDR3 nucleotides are TGTGCCAGCAGCTTAATACGAGGTCCCACTGAAGCTTTCTTT. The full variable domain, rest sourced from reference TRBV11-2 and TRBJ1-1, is EAGVAQSPRYKIIEKRQSVAFWCNPISGHATLYWYQQILGQGPKLLIQFQNNGVVDDSQLPKDRFSAERLKGVDSTLKIQPAKLEDSAVYLCASSLIRGPTEAFFGQGTRLTVV.

The DNA for the CDR3 is TGTGCCAGCAGTTCCCTTCTAGCGGGGGGGGCAGGCAATGAGCAGTTCTTC. The encoded protein is CASSSLLAGGAGNEQFF. This sequence joins TRBV5-4 and TRBJ2-1; 12 nucleotides align to TRBD2. J was trimmed by 6 bases and V by 5 bases; bases with no gene match: 12. This CDR3 region has 17 residues. Germline values: CDR1 SGHNT, CDR2 YYREEE (reference sequence).

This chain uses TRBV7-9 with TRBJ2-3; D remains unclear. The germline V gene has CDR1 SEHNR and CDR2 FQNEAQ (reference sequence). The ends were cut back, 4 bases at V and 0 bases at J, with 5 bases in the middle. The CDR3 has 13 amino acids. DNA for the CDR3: TGTGCCAGCAGCTCTCCAAGCACAGATACGCAGTATTTT. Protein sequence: CASSSPSTDTQYF. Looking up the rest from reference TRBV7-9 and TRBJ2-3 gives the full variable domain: DTGVSQNPRHKITKRGQNVTFRCDPISEHNRLYWYRQTLGQGPEFLTYFQNEAQLEKSRLLSDRFSAERPKGSFSTLEIQRTEQGDSAMYLCASSSPSTDTQYFGPGTRLTVL.

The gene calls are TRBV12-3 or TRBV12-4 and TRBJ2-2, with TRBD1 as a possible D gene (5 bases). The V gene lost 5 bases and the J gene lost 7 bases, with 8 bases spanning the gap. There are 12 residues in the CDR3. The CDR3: CASSGQGGELFF. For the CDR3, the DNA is TGTGCCAGCAGTGGGCAGGGCGGGGAGCTGTTTTTT.

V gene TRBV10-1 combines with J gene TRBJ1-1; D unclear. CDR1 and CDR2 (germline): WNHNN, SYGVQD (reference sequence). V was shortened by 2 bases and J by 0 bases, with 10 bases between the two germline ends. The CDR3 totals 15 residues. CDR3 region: CASSETASLNTEAFF. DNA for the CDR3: TGCGCCAGCAGTGAGACTGCCTCCCTGAACACTGAAGCTTTCTTT.

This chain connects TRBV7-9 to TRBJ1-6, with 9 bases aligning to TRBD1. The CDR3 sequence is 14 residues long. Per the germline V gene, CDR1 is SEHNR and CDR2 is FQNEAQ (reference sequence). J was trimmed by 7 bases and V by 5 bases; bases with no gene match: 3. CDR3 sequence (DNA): TGTGCCAGCAGCGTGGACAGGGGAAATTCACCCCTCCACTTT. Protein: CASSVDRGNSPLHF.

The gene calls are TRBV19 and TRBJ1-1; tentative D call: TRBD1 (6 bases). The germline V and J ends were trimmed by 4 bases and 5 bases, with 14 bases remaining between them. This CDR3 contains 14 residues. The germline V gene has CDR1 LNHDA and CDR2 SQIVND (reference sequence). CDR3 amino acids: CASSTRGPGTEAFF. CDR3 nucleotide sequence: TGTGCCAGTAGTACCCGGGGGCCAGGAACTGAAGCTTTCTTT.

The CDR3 nucleotides are TGTGCCAGCAGCCGCACCGGGACAAAGAACACTGAAGCTTTCTTT. Translation: CASSRTGTKNTEAFF. This chain uses TRBV7-2 with TRBJ1-1, with D maybe TRBD1 (6 bases). In germline, CDR1 is SGHTA, CDR2 FQGNSA. The CDR3 spans 15 residues. Trimming left V 5 bases short and J 1 base short, with 14 bases between.

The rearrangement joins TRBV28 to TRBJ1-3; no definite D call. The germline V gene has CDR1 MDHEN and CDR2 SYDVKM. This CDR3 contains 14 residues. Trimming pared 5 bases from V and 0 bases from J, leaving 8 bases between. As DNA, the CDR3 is TGTGCCAGCAGTCCACGAAACTCTGGAAACACCATATATTTT. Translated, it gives CASSPRNSGNTIYF.

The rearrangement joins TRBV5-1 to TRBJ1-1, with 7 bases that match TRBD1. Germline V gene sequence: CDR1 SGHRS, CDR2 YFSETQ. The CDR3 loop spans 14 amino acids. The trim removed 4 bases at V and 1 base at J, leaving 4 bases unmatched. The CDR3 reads CASSPGGRNTEAFF. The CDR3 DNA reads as TGCGCCAGCAGCCCAGGGGGGAGGAACACTGAAGCTTTCTTT.

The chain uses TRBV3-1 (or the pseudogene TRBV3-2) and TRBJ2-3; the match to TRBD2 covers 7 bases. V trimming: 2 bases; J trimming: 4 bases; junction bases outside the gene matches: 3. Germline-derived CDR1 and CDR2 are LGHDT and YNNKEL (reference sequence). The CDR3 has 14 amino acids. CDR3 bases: TGTGCCAGCAGCCAACTAGGGAGGGCAGATACGCAGTATTTT. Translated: CASSQLGRADTQYF.

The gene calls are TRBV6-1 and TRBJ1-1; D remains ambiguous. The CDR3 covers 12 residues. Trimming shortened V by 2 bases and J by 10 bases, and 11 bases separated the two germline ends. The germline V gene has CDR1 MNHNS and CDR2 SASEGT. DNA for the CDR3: TGTGCCAGCAGTGAAAATCGGGGTTTAGCTTTCTTT. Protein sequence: CASSENRGLAFF.